This section outlines one TCR beta chain sequence together with its context. What it binds is not known. Germline trimming cut 3 bases from V and 4 bases from J; bases unmatched to any gene: 2. The CDR3 covers 13 residues. Per germline, CDR1 SGHDT and CDR2 YYEEEE. This entry belongs to a study of cytomegalovirus exposure and HLA in healthy donors. General study points: Researchers reportedly found TCR beta sequences accurately predicted most subjects' HLA-A and HLA-B alleles. The study flagged approximately 180 TCR beta chains as cytomegalovirus-associated.

In the PCR, 60 Vbeta and 13 Jbeta primers were used. TCRdb's copy holds only in-frame clones and misses some; the assay was immunoSEQ multiplex PCR. The sample records roughly 180,000 clones, around 74% being singletons. The genes are TRBV5-6 and TRBJ2-5, with TRBD1 identical over 8 bases. Sample: PBMCs. This TCR was recovered from a girl aged 5 to 17 in good health and CMV-seropositive. The DNA of the CDR3 is TGTGCCAGCAGCTCGACAGGGGCAGAGACCCAGTACTTC. Amino acid sequence: CASSSTGAETQYF.